This note documents a single T cell receptor (beta chain) sequence. What it binds is not known. The data belong to a study of shared clonotypes between healthy human individuals. Study-wide results and caveats: Tissue TCR repertoires likely differ from these blood-only repertoires. For naive CD4 cells, approximately 4.7% of clonotypes were shared across a handful of donors.

The CDR3 covers 17 residues. Trimming cost V 5 bases and J 1 base, with 18 bases left between them. Germline V gene sequence: CDR1 LNHNV, CDR2 YYDKDF (reference sequence). The assay was immunoSEQ multiplex PCR, and TCRdb's table has in-frame clones only and misses some. The profile shows some 2,000,000 clones, around 96% of them singletons. It was CD45RO-negative cells, positively selected for CCR7, that made up naive CD8 cells, with terminally differentiated effector memory CD45RA+ cells excluded. Donors included only healthy HIV-negative adults lacking recent acute infections or vaccinations. Sequencing was done on a sample of naive CD8+ T cells sorted from blood. V is TRBV15 and J is TRBJ2-1; D tentatively reads TRBD1 or TRBD2 (5 bases each). This TCR was recovered from a man aged 18 to 29 in good health. CDR3 nucleotide sequence: TGTGCCACCAGCGTCGGCTGGGGGTTCGGGTCCTACAATGAGCAGTTCTTC. Translating it yields CATSVGWGFGSYNEQFF.